The 27 T cell receptor beta chains reported below all come from one sample, sequenced in a study of T-cell reconstitution after alpha-beta-depleted transplantation in children. The TCRbeta library incorporated unique molecular identifiers. TCRdb itself ran the PCR reads through MiXCR, one entry per CDR3 protein. The profile shows 70,000 to 100,000 distinct CDR3 sequences, 10% to 15% of them singletons. Here the sequenced sample was PBMCs from the stem cell graft donor, taken from the stem cell graft. All receptors derive from a human donor who donated a stem cell graft to a child with inherited bone marrow failure.

This clonotype has a count of ten or more. This chain connects TRBV29-1 to TRBJ1-4; D is perhaps TRBD1 (6 bases). Trimming pared 6 bases from V and 5 bases from J, leaving 22 bases between. The CDR3 has 16 amino acids. Per the germline V gene, CDR1 is SQVTM and CDR2 is ANQGSEA. The CDR3 spells CSVALGHPRINEKLFF. CDR3 in DNA: TGCAGCGTAGCGCTGGGACACCCTAGAATCAATGAAAAACTGTTTTTT.

This clonotype was recorded at least ten times. The rearrangement links TRBV20-1 to TRBJ2-7; D not certain. The germline V and J ends were trimmed by 2 bases and 4 bases, with 9 bases remaining between them. Germline V gene data show CDR1 as DFQATT and CDR2 as SNEGSKA (reference sequence). There are 12 residues in the CDR3. The CDR3 region is CSARRNSYEQYF. In DNA form, the CDR3 reads TGCAGTGCTAGACGTAACAGTTACGAGCAGTACTTC.

This clonotype was recorded many times. The V call is TRBV24-1, the J call TRBJ2-7, with TRBD2 identical over 11 bases. J lost 4 bases, V lost 0 bases, and 4 bases had no gene match. The CDR3 is made up of 16 amino acids. Per the germline V gene, CDR1 is KGHDR and CDR2 is SFDVKD. This CDR3 reads CATSDLTSGGLYEQYF. CDR3 DNA sequence: TGTGCCACCAGTGATTTGACTAGCGGGGGCCTTTACGAGCAGTACTTC.

In this sample, this clonotype turned up many times. This chain joins TRBV27 and TRBJ1-4; no definite D call. The germline V gene encodes CDR1 MNHEY and CDR2 SMNVEV (reference sequence). The CDR3 extends over 16 amino acids. Between the trimmed V and J ends, which lost 0 bases and 3 bases, there was a span of 11 bases. CDR3 amino acids: CASSLSITWANEKLFF. CDR3 coding DNA: TGTGCCAGCAGTTTATCGATAACGTGGGCTAATGAAAAACTGTTTTTT.

This clonotype has a count of ten or more. The rearrangement uses TRBV27 and TRBJ1-2, with 8 bases identical to TRBD1. Trimming removed 6 bases from V and 8 bases from J; junction bases left unmatched: 5. The CDR3 is made up of 12 amino acids. Germline assignment: CDR1 MNHEY and CDR2 SMNVEV (reference sequence). CDR3 in DNA: TGTGCCAGCAGCGGACAGGGTTTGGGCTACACCTTC. Its translation is CASSGQGLGYTF.

This clonotype was counted many times. The chain's CDR3 is CASSENAGRVPQPQHF. In DNA, the CDR3 is TGTGCCAGCAGCGAAAATGCGGGCAGGGTCCCTCAGCCCCAGCATTTT. The V gene is TRBV21-1, the J gene TRBJ1-5. TRBV21-1 is noted as a pseudogene. CDR3 length: 16 residues.

This clonotype was detected ten times or more. This chain joins TRBV4-1 and TRBJ2-7; 11 positions match TRBD2. CDR1 MGHRA and CDR2 YSYEKL come from the germline V gene. V lost 5 bases to trimming and J lost 4 bases; unmatched junction nucleotides: 7. The CDR3 contains 15 residues. The CDR3 DNA reads as TGCGCCAGCAGCTCCCTAGCGGGGGGCATGTACGAGCAGTACTTC. It yields the protein CASSSLAGGMYEQYF.

This clonotype came up many times. V and J are TRBV27 and TRBJ2-7; 10 bases fit TRBD1. V trimming: 5 bases; J trimming: 7 bases; junction bases outside the gene matches: 8. The CDR3 length is 14 residues. Germline V gene data show CDR1 as MNHEY and CDR2 as SMNVEV (reference sequence). In DNA, the CDR3 is TGTGCCAGCAGTGGCCGGGACAGGGGAGCGGAGCAGTACTTC. Its translation is CASSGRDRGAEQYF.

The chain couples TRBV9 to TRBJ1-5; D is ambiguous. This CDR3 has 13 amino acids. Germline loops: CDR1 SGDLS, CDR2 YYNGEE. Trimming took 0 bases from V and 7 from J, leaving 8 bases between them. The CDR3 loop reads CASSVAEGQPQHF. As DNA, the CDR3 is TGTGCCAGCAGCGTAGCAGAGGGCCAGCCCCAGCATTTT.

This clonotype turned up a few times. The chain joins TRBV6-5 to TRBJ2-2, with D tentatively TRBD1 (6 bases). Trimming took off 0 bases at V and 2 bases at J, with 19 bases between the two ends. This CDR3 has 19 residues. Germline V gives CDR1 MNHEY, CDR2 SVGAGI. The CDR3 is CASSYSWGRDSYNTGELFF. The CDR3 bases are TGTGCCAGCAGTTACTCTTGGGGGCGCGACTCTTATAACACCGGGGAGCTGTTTTTT.

This clonotype was counted ten times or more. The rearrangement links TRBV5-1 to TRBJ2-3; D is tentatively TRBD1 or TRBD2 (6 bases each). The CDR3 loop spans 15 amino acids. CDR1 is SGHRS, CDR2 YFSETQ, per germline. V shed 0 bases and J shed 7 bases, with 15 bases lying between them. This CDR3 reads CASSLARGGLNTQYF. The CDR3 DNA is TGCGCCAGCAGCTTGGCACGTGGGGGGCTAAATACGCAGTATTTT.

This clonotype was detected many times. The chain uses TRBV20-1 and TRBJ1-1, with TRBD1 as a possible D gene (5 bases). This CDR3 has 11 residues. Trimming stripped 4 bases from V and 5 bases from J, with 8 bases between. CDR1 is DFQATT and CDR2 is SNEGSKA in the germline V gene (reference sequence). CDR3 coding DNA: TGCAGTGCTACAGGGTTGACTGAAGCTTTCTTT. It translates to CSATGLTEAFF.

This clonotype has a count of ten or more. This chain connects TRBV4-1 to TRBJ2-6; D is ambiguous. The CDR3 sequence is 14 residues long. Per germline, CDR1 MGHRA and CDR2 YSYEKL. Trimming took 8 bases from V and 0 from J, leaving 8 bases between them. CDR3 region: CASGQFSGANVLTF. The CDR3 region has the DNA TGCGCCAGCGGTCAGTTCTCTGGGGCCAACGTCCTGACTTTC.

This clonotype was found many times. This chain links TRBV29-1 with TRBJ2-1; D is tentatively TRBD1 or TRBD2 (5 bases each). Per the germline V gene, CDR1 is SQVTM and CDR2 is ANQGSEA. This CDR3 has 11 residues. The ends were cut back, 4 bases at V and 7 bases at J, with 8 bases in the middle. The CDR3 is CSVGEGNEQFF. CDR3 sequence (DNA): TGCAGCGTTGGTGAGGGGAATGAGCAGTTCTTC.

This clonotype occurred many times. This CDR3 reads CASSSTQTVTGYTF. In nucleotides, the CDR3 is TGTGCCAGCAGCTCGACGCAGACAGTCACTGGCTACACCTTC. The chain couples TRBV7-2 to TRBJ1-2; possibly TRBD1 for D (5 bases). Per the germline V gene, CDR1 is SGHTA and CDR2 is FQGNSA. V was pared by 4 bases and J by 7 bases, with 16 bases between. The length of the CDR3 is 14 residues.

This clonotype was picked up many times. DNA for the CDR3: TGTGCCAGCAGCTTAGGGGGGTTAGGACGGAGACCAAGTGCAACTAATGAAAAACTGTTTTTT. Translation gives CASSLGGLGRRPSATNEKLFF. The chain links TRBV7-9 to TRBJ1-4; weak D call: TRBD1 (5 bases). This CDR3 comprises 21 residues. CDR1 and CDR2 (germline): SEHNR, FQNEAQ (reference sequence). Trimming shortened V by 1 base and J by 0 bases, and 24 bases separated the two germline ends.

This clonotype occurred many times. V usage is TRBV6-2 or TRBV6-3 and J usage is TRBJ2-2; the match to TRBD1 covers 10 bases. CDR3 length equals 17 residues. J lost 4 bases, V lost 2 bases, and 7 bases had no gene match. In germline, CDR1 is MNHEY, CDR2 SVGEGT. CDR3 region: CASSYPDRGPATGELFF. The CDR3, as DNA: TGTGCCAGCAGTTACCCTGACAGGGGGCCCGCCACCGGGGAGCTGTTTTTT.

This clonotype was counted ten times or more. This sequence joins TRBV7-9 and TRBJ1-2; D might be TRBD1 (5 bases). Trimming stripped 5 bases from V and 8 bases from J, with 12 bases between. CDR3 length equals 12 residues. Germline loops: CDR1 SEHNR, CDR2 FQNEAQ (reference sequence). The CDR3 spells CASSRDGRGYTF. DNA for the CDR3: TGTGCCAGCAGCCGGGACGGTCGGGGCTACACCTTC.

V gene TRBV11-1 combines with J gene TRBJ2-2, with 13 positions matching TRBD2. The CDR3 totals 18 residues. The germline V gene has CDR1 SGHAT and CDR2 FQDESV (reference sequence). V lost 5 bases to trimming and J lost 0 bases; unmatched junction nucleotides: 6. The CDR3 coding sequence is TGTGCCAGCAGCCTGGGACTAGCGGGGCCCGCGAACACCGGGGAGCTGTTTTTT. As protein: CASSLGLAGPANTGELFF.

This clonotype was seen at least ten times. The CDR3 DNA is TGTGCCACCAGCAGGATGGCTAGCGGGGGAAATGAGCAGTTCTTC. It encodes CATSRMASGGNEQFF. The rearrangement joins TRBV15 to TRBJ2-1; 10 nucleotides line up with TRBD2. The CDR3 runs to 15 residues. The V gene end was trimmed by 3 bases and the J gene end by 7 bases; junction bases not matched to a gene: 6. CDR1 LNHNV and CDR2 YYDKDF come from the germline V gene (reference sequence).

The chain employs TRBV19 and TRBJ2-7, with 9 bases lining up with TRBD1. The trim removed 3 bases at V and 3 bases at J, leaving 6 bases unmatched. Per germline, CDR1 LNHDA and CDR2 SQIVND (reference sequence). The CDR3 length is 15 residues. CDR3 coding DNA: TGTGCCAGTAGTATTTCACAGGGGGCTTACTACGAGCAGTACTTC. Encoded protein: CASSISQGAYYEQYF.

In its sample, this clonotype was seen many times. The J gene is TRBJ1-2, the V gene TRBV29-1; D gene ambiguous. Germline V gene sequence: CDR1 SQVTM, CDR2 ANQGSEA. Between the trimmed V and J ends, which lost 5 bases and 5 bases, there was a span of 9 bases. This CDR3 contains 11 residues. As DNA, the CDR3 is TGCAGCGTTCTCTCCTTATATGGCTACACCTTC. This encodes CSVLSLYGYTF.

This clonotype appeared a single time. The genes are TRBV19 and TRBJ1-2, with a tentative D call TRBD1 (6 bases). CDR1 and CDR2 from the germline V gene are LNHDA and SQIVND (reference sequence). V was shortened by 8 bases and J by 2 bases, with 12 bases between the two germline ends. The CDR3 runs 13 residues. In DNA, the CDR3 is TGTGCCAGTTCTCCGAGGGGGAACTATGGCTACACCTTC. Its protein is CASSPRGNYGYTF. The full variable domain, rest sourced from reference TRBV19 and TRBJ1-2, is DGGITQSPKYLFRKEGQNVTLSCEQNLNHDAMYWYRQDPGQGLRLIYYSQIVNDFQKGDIAEGYSVSREKKESFPLTVTSAQKNPTAFYLCASSPRGNYGYTFGSGTRLTVV.

This clonotype showed up many times. This chain links TRBV20-1 with TRBJ2-3, with 10 positions matching TRBD2. The germline gives CDR1 DFQATT, CDR2 SNEGSKA (reference sequence). V shed 0 bases, J shed 3 bases, and the junction held 0 bases outside the gene matches. The length of the CDR3 is 14 residues. CDR3 residues: CSARDSGGTDTQYF. CDR3 bases: TGCAGTGCTAGAGATAGCGGGGGGACAGATACGCAGTATTTT.

This clonotype was counted between two and nine times. CDR3 DNA sequence: TGTGCCAGCAGTTACTCGACTAGCCCAATGGAGACCCAGTACTTC. It codes for CASSYSTSPMETQYF. V gene TRBV6-2 or TRBV6-3 combines with J gene TRBJ2-5; 7 bases match TRBD2. This CDR3 region has 15 residues. V lost 0 bases and J lost 5; bases outside the gene matches: 6. Per the germline V gene, CDR1 is MNHEY and CDR2 is SVGEGT.

This clonotype was seen repeatedly, ten times or more. The V gene is TRBV29-1, the J gene TRBJ1-1; D remains unclear. Germline V CDR1 and CDR2: SQVTM, ANQGSEA. V gave up 3 bases and J gave up 8 bases, with 13 bases separating them. The CDR3 loop spans 12 amino acids. The DNA for the CDR3 is TGCAGCGTTGAGAGAGTAGGTCCAGAAGCTTTCTTT. This sequence encodes CSVERVGPEAFF.

The chain is built from TRBV4-2 and TRBJ2-7; perhaps TRBD1 as D (5 bases). This CDR3 contains 15 residues. V lost 0 bases and J lost 2, with 11 bases in between. Germline V gene data show CDR1 as LGHNA and CDR2 as YNFKEQ. DNA for the CDR3: TGTGCCAGCAGCCAAGATGGGGCAGGGACCTACGAGCAGTACTTC. Residues: CASSQDGAGTYEQYF.